This TCR beta chain was sequenced for a study of T cells after posttransplantation cyclophosphamide. Study-wide points: Tissue-infiltrating T cells from skin or gut overlapped little with blood T cells. After PTCy, TRB diversity resembled that of CNI/methotrexate controls.

The assay was immunoSEQ multiplex PCR, and TCRdb's table has in-frame clones only and misses some. Listed for the sample are around 34,000 clones, none seen a single time. Germline loops: CDR1 KGHSH, CDR2 LQKENI. CDR3 length: 12 residues. The germline V and J ends were trimmed by 3 bases and 2 bases, with 4 bases remaining between them. Many counts were recorded for this clone. No antigen is known for it. This sequence joins TRBV18 and TRBJ2-5; D is ambiguous. Sequencing was performed on PBMCs. The TCR sequence derives from a woman between 45 and 65 years old in good health and a related stem cell transplant donor. CDR3 residues: CASSPRQETQYF. The CDR3 bases are TGTGCCAGCTCACCTCGTCAAGAGACCCAGTACTTC.